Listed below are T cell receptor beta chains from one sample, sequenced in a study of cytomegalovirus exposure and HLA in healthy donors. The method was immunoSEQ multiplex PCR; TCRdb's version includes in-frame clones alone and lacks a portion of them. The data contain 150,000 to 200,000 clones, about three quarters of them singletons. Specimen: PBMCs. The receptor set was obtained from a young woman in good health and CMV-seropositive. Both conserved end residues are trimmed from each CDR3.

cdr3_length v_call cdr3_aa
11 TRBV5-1 ASRETGIETQY
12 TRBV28 ASSLDISYNEQF
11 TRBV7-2 ASSRTNGPEAF
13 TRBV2 ASSPQGQDRTGAF
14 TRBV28 ASSTRDRGEQETQY
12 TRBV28 ASSLIGARQPQH
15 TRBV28 ASSLGLAGVSYNEQF
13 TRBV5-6 ASSLDNAVGYEQY
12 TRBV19 ASSIGARSAEAF
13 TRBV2 ASNSGLAVYNEQF
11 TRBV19 ASSISEGGDVL
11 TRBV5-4 ASSLEQQQTQY
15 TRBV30 AWSVFSPGKGSQPQH
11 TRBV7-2 ASSHRGNTEAF
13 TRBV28 ASSLAGEGTDTQY
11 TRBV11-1 ASSSTTVYGYT
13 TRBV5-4 ASSKRLAGLYEQY
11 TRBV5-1 ASSGGGAYGYT
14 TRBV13 ASSLGFSSGANVLT
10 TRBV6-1 ASSEMGDEQY
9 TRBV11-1 ANSSTDTQY
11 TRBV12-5 ASGLDNSYEQY
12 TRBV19 ASSIGDSSYEQY
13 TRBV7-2 ASSLRGATNEKLF
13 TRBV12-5 ASGLVLGGNQPQH
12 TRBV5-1 ASSQGLANNEQF
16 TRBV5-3 ARSYYPTDRLGGQPQH
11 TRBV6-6 ASSANTGYEQY
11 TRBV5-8 ASSEQLNTEAF